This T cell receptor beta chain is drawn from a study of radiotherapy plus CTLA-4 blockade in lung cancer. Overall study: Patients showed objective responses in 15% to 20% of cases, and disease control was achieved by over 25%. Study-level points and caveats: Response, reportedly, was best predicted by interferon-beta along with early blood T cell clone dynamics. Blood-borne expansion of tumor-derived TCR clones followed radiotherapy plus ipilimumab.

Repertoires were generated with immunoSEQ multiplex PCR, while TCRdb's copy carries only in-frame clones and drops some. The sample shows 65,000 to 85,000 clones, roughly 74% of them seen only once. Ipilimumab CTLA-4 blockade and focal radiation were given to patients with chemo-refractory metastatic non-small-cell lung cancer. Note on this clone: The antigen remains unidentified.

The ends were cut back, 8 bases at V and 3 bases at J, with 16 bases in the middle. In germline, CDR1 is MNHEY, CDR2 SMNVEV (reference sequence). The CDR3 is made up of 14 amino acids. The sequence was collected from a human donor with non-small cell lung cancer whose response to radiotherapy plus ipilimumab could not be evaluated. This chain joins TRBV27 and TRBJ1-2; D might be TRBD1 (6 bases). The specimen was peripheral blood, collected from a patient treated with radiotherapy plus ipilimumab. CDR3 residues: CASRILAGDYGYTF. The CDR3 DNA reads TGTGCCAGCCGAATTCTAGCAGGGGACTATGGCTACACCTTC.